The 16 T cell receptor beta chains reported below all come from one sample, sequenced in a study of neurological immune-mediated disorders. TCRdb re-called the 5' RACE reads through MiXCR, storing one row per CDR3 protein. The sample lists 55,000 to 65,000 distinct CDR3 sequences, more than 9.5% occurring once. The source material was PBMCs. Receptors originate from a woman aged 55-70 years with HTLV-1-associated myelopathy (HAM/TSP).

This clonotype has at least ten counts. This chain uses TRBV18 with TRBJ2-3; D remains unclear. Trimming stripped 3 bases from V and 0 bases from J, with 7 bases between. The CDR3 consists of 14 residues. Germline CDR1 reads KGHSH; CDR2 reads LQKENI. The CDR3 region is CASSPIDSTDTQYF. The CDR3, as DNA: TGTGCCAGCTCACCTATCGATAGCACAGATACGCAGTATTTT. The variable domain in full, with the rest retrieved from reference TRBV18 and TRBJ2-3, is NAGVMQNPRHLVRRRGQEARLRCSPMKGHSHVYWYRQLPEEGLKFMVYLQKENIIDESGMPKERFSAEFPKEGPSILRIQQVVRGDSAAYFCASSPIDSTDTQYFGPGTRLTVL.

The sample holds many counts of this clonotype. This rearrangement joins TRBV7-8 to TRBJ1-1, with 7 positions matching TRBD1. This CDR3 is 14 amino acids long. The V and J ends lost 5 bases and 5 bases, in that order; junction bases with no gene match: 8. Germline V gene lookup returns CDR1 SGHVS and CDR2 FQNEAQ. The CDR3: CASSESTGVTEAFF. The DNA of the CDR3 is TGTGCCAGCAGCGAGAGCACAGGGGTTACTGAAGCTTTCTTT.

This clonotype was counted many times. The genes are TRBV5-1 and TRBJ2-3; either TRBD1 or TRBD2 may fit D (5 bases each). The V gene lost 0 bases and the J gene lost 3 bases, with 14 bases spanning the gap. Germline CDR1 SGHRS, CDR2 YFSETQ. The CDR3 consists of 16 residues. CDR3 amino acids: CASSLDIEGSTDTQYF. CDR3 sequence (DNA): TGCGCCAGCAGCTTGGACATTGAGGGGTCAACAGATACGCAGTATTTT.

This clonotype has at least ten counts. The chain uses TRBV3-1 and TRBJ2-7; 10 bases align to TRBD2. Germline V CDR1 and CDR2: LGHDT, YNNKEL (reference sequence). The CDR3 runs to 14 residues. Unmatched junction bases numbered 0, after V lost 1 base and J lost 3 bases. The DNA for the CDR3 is TGTGCCAGCAGCCAAGCTAGCGGGAGCTACGAGCAGTACTTC. Its translation: CASSQASGSYEQYF.

There are many counts of this clonotype. The V and J genes are TRBV3-1 and TRBJ1-4; weak D call: TRBD1 (5 bases). The V and J ends lost 4 bases and 8 bases respectively, with 11 bases between them. Looked up from germline, CDR1 is LGHDT and CDR2 is YNNKEL (reference sequence). This CDR3 has 13 residues. CDR3 nucleotides: TGTGCCAGCAGCCGCAGGGACGGCGAAAAACTGTTTTTT. Its translation is CASSRRDGEKLFF.

This clonotype was counted ten times or more. The CDR3 bases are TGCGCCAGCAGCAGAGGATTAGCGGGCCAAGAGACCCAGTACTTC. It codes for CASSRGLAGQETQYF. V usage is TRBV10-2 and J usage is TRBJ2-5; 7 positions match TRBD2. After removal of 6 bases from V and 1 base from J, the junction contained 8 bases not matched to a gene. This CDR3 comprises 15 residues. CDR1 and CDR2 (germline): WSHSY, SAAADI.

This clonotype was picked up many times. V and J are TRBV20-1 and TRBJ2-5; TRBD1 might be the D (6 bases). V shed 3 bases and J shed 1 base, with 12 bases lying between them. Germline CDR1 and CDR2: DFQATT and SNEGSKA (reference sequence). This CDR3 region has 14 residues. In DNA, the CDR3 is TGCAGTGCTAGCCCCGACAGGCCCCAAGAGACCCAGTACTTC. Translated, it gives CSASPDRPQETQYF.

This clonotype was seen many times. This sequence joins TRBV12-3 or TRBV12-4 and TRBJ2-7; no clear D gene. The CDR3 runs 13 residues. The V end lost 3 bases, the J end lost 0 bases, and 6 bases lay between the germline ends. CDR3 sequence: CASSFSASYEQYF. Written as DNA, the CDR3 is TGTGCCAGCAGTTTCTCAGCCTCCTACGAGCAGTACTTC.

This clonotype showed up many times. The chain is built from TRBV28 and TRBJ2-7; 7 bases agree with TRBD2. With 4 bases clipped from V and 4 bases from J, the junction kept 10 bases outside the gene matches. In germline, CDR1 is MDHEN, CDR2 SYDVKM. The CDR3 totals 15 residues. The DNA of the CDR3 is TGTGCCAGCAGTTGGTCTGGGAGGGAACGGTACGAGCAGTACTTC. This encodes CASSWSGRERYEQYF.

Ten or more counts support this clonotype. V and J are TRBV5-1 and TRBJ2-3; TRBD2 aligns across 9 bases. There are 19 residues in the CDR3. Germline V gene sequence: CDR1 SGHRS, CDR2 YFSETQ. Unmatched junction bases numbered 16, after V lost 4 bases and J lost 1 base. The CDR3 loop is CASSDGGAGGLFRTDTQYF. As DNA, the CDR3 is TGCGCCAGCAGCGATGGAGGAGCGGGAGGTCTGTTCCGCACAGATACGCAGTATTTT.

This clonotype was seen ten or more times. The chain employs TRBV5-1 and TRBJ1-1, with D possibly being TRBD1 (6 bases). The germline V gene encodes CDR1 SGHRS and CDR2 YFSETQ. Deletions cut 4 bases from V and 2 bases from J, with 12 bases between. The CDR3 is 14 residues long. DNA for the CDR3: TGCGCCAGCAGCACAAGACAGGCAAACACTGAAGCTTTCTTT. It codes for CASSTRQANTEAFF.

This clonotype was counted ten times or more. The chain employs TRBV20-1 and TRBJ2-3; D might be TRBD2 (5 bases). Germline lookup yields CDR1 DFQATT and CDR2 SNEGSKA (reference sequence). The CDR3 sequence is 18 residues long. V shed 0 bases and J shed 0 bases, with 19 bases lying between them. CDR3 amino acids: CSARDSGFQALSTDTQYF. The DNA for the CDR3 is TGCAGTGCTAGAGATTCGGGGTTCCAGGCCCTAAGCACAGATACGCAGTATTTT.

This clonotype was detected only a few times. The rearrangement uses TRBV9 and TRBJ2-7; 8 bases match TRBD2. The CDR3 contains 16 residues. The V segment lost 6 bases and the J segment 7 bases; nucleotides outside the gene matches: 18. The germline V gene encodes CDR1 SGDLS and CDR2 YYNGEE. Here the CDR3 reads CASNVSAGLGQCEQYF. Written as DNA, the CDR3 is TGTGCCAGCAACGTTTCGGCGGGACTAGGTCAGTGTGAGCAGTACTTC.

This clonotype was counted many times. This rearrangement joins TRBV11-1 to TRBJ2-1; 9 nucleotides match TRBD1. The CDR3 contains 16 residues. Germline-derived CDR1 and CDR2 are SGHAT and FQDESV (reference sequence). J lost 2 bases, V lost 5 bases, and 7 bases had no gene match. Here the CDR3 reads CASSPGQGSTYNEQFF. CDR3 in DNA: TGTGCCAGCAGCCCGGGACAGGGATCCACCTACAATGAGCAGTTCTTC.

As concerns this clonotype: This may be a read error: a much more frequent sequence differs by one nucleotide. This chain connects TRBV7-8 to TRBJ2-3; the D call may be TRBD1 or TRBD2 (5 bases each). The CDR3 extends over 14 amino acids. V was trimmed by 5 bases and J by 8 bases, leaving 17 bases between them. Germline V lookup: CDR1 SGHVS, CDR2 FQNEAQ. CDR3 DNA sequence: TGTGCCAGCAGCCCAGAGTGGGGGTTGTGTACGCAGTATTTT. Its protein is CASSPEWGLCTQYF.

Points on this clonotype: It may be a read error: a sequence one base away is much more abundant. The chain is built from TRBV5-4 and TRBJ2-1, with 11 bases lining up with TRBD2. The CDR3 is 15 residues long. V lost 0 bases, J lost 8 bases, and 4 bases stayed unmatched. Germline V gene lookup returns CDR1 SGHNT and CDR2 YYREEE (reference sequence). CDR3 coding DNA: TGTGCCAGCAGCTTGGTTAGCGGGAGGGTCCATGAGCAGTTCTTC. Translating it yields CASSLVSGRVHEQFF.